This T cell receptor beta chain was identified during a study of blood T cell repertoires in COVID-19. Study details: From T cells, B-cell-depleted T cells, or PBMCs came the material, which was cDNA or gDNA.

Sequenced by immunoSEQ multiplex PCR; TCRdb stores in-frame clones only, minus some. The sample carries more than 200,000 clones, 88% recorded once. This clone was counted once. The V gene lost 6 bases and the J gene lost 3 bases, with 10 bases spanning the gap. This CDR3 contains 13 residues. Germline V gives CDR1 WNHNN, CDR2 SYGVQD (reference sequence). The sample was peripheral blood. This TCR came from an older man with acute or convalescent COVID-19. V gene TRBV10-1 combines with J gene TRBJ2-3; D is ambiguous. The CDR3 reads CASRRLGTDTQYF. The CDR3 DNA follows: TGCGCCAGCAGGCGTCTAGGAACAGATACGCAGTATTTT.